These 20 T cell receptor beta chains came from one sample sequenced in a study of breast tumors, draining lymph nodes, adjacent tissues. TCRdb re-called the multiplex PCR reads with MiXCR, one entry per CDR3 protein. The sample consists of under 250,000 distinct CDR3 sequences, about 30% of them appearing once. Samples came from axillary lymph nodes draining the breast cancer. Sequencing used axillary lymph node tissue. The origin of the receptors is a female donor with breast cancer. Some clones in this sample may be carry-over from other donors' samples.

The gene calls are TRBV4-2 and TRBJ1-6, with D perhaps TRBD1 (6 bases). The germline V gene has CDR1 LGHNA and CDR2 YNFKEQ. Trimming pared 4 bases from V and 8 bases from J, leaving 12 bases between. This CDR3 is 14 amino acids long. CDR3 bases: TGTGCCAGCAGCCCCCAACAGGGCTATTCACCCCTCCACTTT. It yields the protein CASSPQQGYSPLHF.

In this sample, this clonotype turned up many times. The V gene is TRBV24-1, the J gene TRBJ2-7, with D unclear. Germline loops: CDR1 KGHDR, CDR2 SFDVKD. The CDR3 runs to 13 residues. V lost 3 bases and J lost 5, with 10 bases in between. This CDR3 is CATSDLNNHEQYF. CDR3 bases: TGTGCCACCAGTGATCTGAACAACCACGAGCAGTACTTC.

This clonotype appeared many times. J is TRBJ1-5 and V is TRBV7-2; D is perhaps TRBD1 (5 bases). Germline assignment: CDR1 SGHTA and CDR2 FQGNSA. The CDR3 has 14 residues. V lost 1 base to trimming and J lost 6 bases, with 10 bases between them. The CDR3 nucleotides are TGTGCCAGCAGCTTAGGGGGGATCAGTCAGCCCCAGCATTTT. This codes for CASSLGGISQPQHF.

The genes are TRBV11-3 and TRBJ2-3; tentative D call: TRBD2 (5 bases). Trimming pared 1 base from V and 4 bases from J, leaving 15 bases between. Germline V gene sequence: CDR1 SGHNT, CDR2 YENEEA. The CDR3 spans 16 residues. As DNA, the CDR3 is TGTGCCAGCAGCTTAGGAGCGGTACCCGGGGCAGATACGCAGTATTTT. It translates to CASSLGAVPGADTQYF.

The CDR3 spells CASSLALGGNETQYF. The CDR3 coding sequence is TGCGCCAGCAGCTTGGCCCTAGGAGGGAACGAGACCCAGTACTTC. The rearrangement joins TRBV5-1 to TRBJ2-5; weak D call: TRBD2 (6 bases). The CDR3 length is 15 residues. The V gene lost 0 bases and the J gene lost 5 bases, with 14 bases spanning the gap. The germline V gene has CDR1 SGHRS and CDR2 YFSETQ.

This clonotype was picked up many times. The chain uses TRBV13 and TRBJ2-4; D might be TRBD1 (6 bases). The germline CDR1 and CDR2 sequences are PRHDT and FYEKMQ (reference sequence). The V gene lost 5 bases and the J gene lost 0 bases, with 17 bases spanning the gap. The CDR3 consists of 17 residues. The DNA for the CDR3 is TGTGCCAGCAGCACCTATGGGACACCGCTAGCCAAAAACATTCAGTACTTC. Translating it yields CASSTYGTPLAKNIQYF.

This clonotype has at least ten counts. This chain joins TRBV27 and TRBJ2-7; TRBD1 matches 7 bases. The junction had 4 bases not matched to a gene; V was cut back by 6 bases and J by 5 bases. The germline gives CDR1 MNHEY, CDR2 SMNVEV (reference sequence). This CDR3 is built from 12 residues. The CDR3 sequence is CASRSTGNEQYF. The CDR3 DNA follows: TGTGCCAGCAGATCGACAGGGAACGAGCAGTACTTC.

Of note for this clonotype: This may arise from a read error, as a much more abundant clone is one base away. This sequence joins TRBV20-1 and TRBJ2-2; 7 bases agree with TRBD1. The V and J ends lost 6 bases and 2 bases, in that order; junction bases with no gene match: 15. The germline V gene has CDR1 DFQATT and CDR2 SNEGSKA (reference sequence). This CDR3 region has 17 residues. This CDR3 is CSAGAGGAPTNTGELFF. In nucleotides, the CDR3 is TGCAGTGCCGGGGCAGGGGGAGCACCCACCAACACCGGGGAGCTGTTTTTT.

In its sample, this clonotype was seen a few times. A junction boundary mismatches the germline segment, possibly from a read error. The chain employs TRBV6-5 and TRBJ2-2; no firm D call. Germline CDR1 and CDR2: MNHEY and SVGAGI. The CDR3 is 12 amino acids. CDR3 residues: CTSSSPFGELFF. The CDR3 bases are TGTACCAGCAGTTCCCCCTTCGGGGAGCTGTTTTTT.

CDR3 protein: CASRSTGGGYEQYF. CDR3 coding DNA: TGTGCCAGCAGATCGACAGGGGGAGGATACGAGCAGTACTTC. The V and J genes are TRBV2 and TRBJ2-7, with 9 bases lining up with TRBD1. Germline CDR1 and CDR2: SNHLY and FYNNEI. CDR3 length equals 14 residues. Trimming at V came to 6 bases and at J to 4 bases, leaving 7 bases not matched to a gene.

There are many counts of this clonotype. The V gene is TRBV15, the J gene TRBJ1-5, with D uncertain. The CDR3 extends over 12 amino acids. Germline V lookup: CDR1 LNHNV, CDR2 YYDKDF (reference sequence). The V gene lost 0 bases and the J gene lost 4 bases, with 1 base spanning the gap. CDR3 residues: CATSRENQPQHF. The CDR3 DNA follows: TGTGCCACCAGCAGAGAAAATCAGCCCCAGCATTTT.

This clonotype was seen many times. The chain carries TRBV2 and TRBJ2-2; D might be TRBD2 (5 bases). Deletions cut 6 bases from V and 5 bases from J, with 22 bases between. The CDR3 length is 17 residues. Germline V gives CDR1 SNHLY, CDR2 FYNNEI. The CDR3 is CASSALAYAGKTGELFF. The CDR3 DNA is TGTGCCAGCAGCGCCCTAGCCTACGCAGGCAAGACCGGGGAGCTGTTTTTT.

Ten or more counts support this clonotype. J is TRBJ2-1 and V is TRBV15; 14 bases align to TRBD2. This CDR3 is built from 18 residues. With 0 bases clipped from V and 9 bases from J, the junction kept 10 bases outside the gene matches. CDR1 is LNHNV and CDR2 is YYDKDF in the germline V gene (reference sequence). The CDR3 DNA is TGTGCCACCAGCAGAGATCTAGGGGGGACTAGCGGGAGCGGTGAGCAGTTCTTC. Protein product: CATSRDLGGTSGSGEQFF.

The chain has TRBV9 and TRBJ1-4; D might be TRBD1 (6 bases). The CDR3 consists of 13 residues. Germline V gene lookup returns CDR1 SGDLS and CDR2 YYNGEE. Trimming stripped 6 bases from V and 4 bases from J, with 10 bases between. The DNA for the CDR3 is TGTGCCAGCAACCCAGGGGATAATGAAAAACTGTTTTTT. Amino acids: CASNPGDNEKLFF.

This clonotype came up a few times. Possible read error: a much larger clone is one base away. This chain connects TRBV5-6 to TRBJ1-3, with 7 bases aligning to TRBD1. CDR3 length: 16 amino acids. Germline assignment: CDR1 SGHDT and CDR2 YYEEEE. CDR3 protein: CASSPTGVRSGNTVYF. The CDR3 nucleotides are TGTGCCAGCAGCCCAACAGGGGTTCGCTCTGGAAACACCGTATATTTT.

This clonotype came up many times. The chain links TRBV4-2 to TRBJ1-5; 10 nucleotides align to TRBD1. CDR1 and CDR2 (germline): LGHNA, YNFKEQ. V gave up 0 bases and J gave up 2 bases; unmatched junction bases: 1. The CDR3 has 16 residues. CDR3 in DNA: TGTGCCAGCAGCCAAGAAGGGACAGGGGGCAATCAGCCCCAGCATTTT. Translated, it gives CASSQEGTGGNQPQHF.

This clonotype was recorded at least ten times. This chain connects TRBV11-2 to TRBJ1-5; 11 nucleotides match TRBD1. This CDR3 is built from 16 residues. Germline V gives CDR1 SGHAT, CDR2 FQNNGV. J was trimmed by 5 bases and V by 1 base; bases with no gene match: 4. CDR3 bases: TGTGCCAGCAGCTTAGCCGGGACAGGGGGGGATCAGCCCCAGCATTTT. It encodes CASSLAGTGGDQPQHF.

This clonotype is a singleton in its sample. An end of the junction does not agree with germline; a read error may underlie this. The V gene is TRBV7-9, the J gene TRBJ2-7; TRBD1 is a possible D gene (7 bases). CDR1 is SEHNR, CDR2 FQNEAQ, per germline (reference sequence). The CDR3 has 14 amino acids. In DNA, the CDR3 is TGTGCCAACAGCTCCCAGGGGGGCTGGGGGGAGCGGTACTTC. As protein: CANSSQGGWGERYF.

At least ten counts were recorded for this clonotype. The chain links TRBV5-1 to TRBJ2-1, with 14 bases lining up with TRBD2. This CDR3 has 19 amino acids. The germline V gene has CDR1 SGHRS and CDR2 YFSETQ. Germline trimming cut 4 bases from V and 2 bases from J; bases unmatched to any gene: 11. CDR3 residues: CASSEGTSGSVGPYNEQFF. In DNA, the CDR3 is TGCGCCAGCAGCGAAGGGACTAGCGGGAGTGTTGGACCCTACAATGAGCAGTTCTTC.

For the CDR3, the DNA is TGTGCCAGCAGTTTTGGGGCCGGACAGGGACACACTGAAGCTTTCTTT. Translation: CASSFGAGQGHTEAFF. The V gene is TRBV12-3 or TRBV12-4, the J gene TRBJ1-1, with 8 bases that match TRBD1. The ends lost 3 bases at V and 3 bases at J; junction bases unmatched: 9. This CDR3 comprises 16 residues.